This passage covers 14 T cell receptor beta chains from one sample sequenced in a study of identical twins. TCRdb processed the 5' RACE reads anew with MiXCR; each CDR3 protein has one entry. This repertoire shows 250,000 or so distinct CDR3 sequences, approximately 7.9% found once; its top ten account for about 5.8%. The same data also went into a second study, on yellow fever vaccine responses in identical twins.

Sequencing was carried out using CD8+ T cells sorted from blood. All receptors come from a woman between 18 and 30 years old in good health.

At least ten counts were recorded for this clonotype. The V and J genes are TRBV12-3 or TRBV12-4 and TRBJ2-1, with 13 bases fitting TRBD2. Trimming removed 4 bases from V and 10 bases from J; junction bases left unmatched: 13. The CDR3 is made up of 17 amino acids. This CDR3 reads CASSSPWTSGGRREQFF. DNA of the CDR3: TGTGCCAGCAGTTCTCCCTGGACTAGCGGGGGCCGGAGGGAGCAGTTCTTC.

In this sample, this clonotype turned up a few times. The chain has TRBV7-9 and TRBJ2-1; D might be TRBD1 (6 bases). Germline CDR1 is SEHNR and CDR2 is FQNEAQ (reference sequence). V shed 5 bases and J shed 1 base, with 15 bases lying between them. There are 16 residues in the CDR3. The CDR3 region is CASSDVLGASYNEQFF. The CDR3 DNA sequence: TGTGCCAGCAGCGACGTCTTGGGGGCTTCCTACAATGAGCAGTTCTTC.

The J gene is TRBJ2-1, the V gene TRBV5-1, with 15 bases lining up with TRBD2. Germline assignment: CDR1 SGHRS and CDR2 YFSETQ. The CDR3 is 16 amino acids. V lost 4 bases and J lost 5; bases outside the gene matches: 4. DNA of the CDR3: TGCGCCAGCAGCGGGGGGACTAGCGGGGGGAACAATGAGCAGTTCTTC. This gives the protein CASSGGTSGGNNEQFF.

This clonotype was seen a few times. The rearrangement uses TRBV24-1 and TRBJ2-3; D is possibly TRBD2 (5 bases). V was pared by 5 bases and J by 0 bases, with 8 bases between. The CDR3 runs 14 residues. CDR1 and CDR2 (germline): KGHDR, SFDVKD. This CDR3 is CATSAEGSTDTQYF. The CDR3 coding sequence is TGTGCCACCAGTGCCGAGGGAAGCACAGATACGCAGTATTTT.

V and J are TRBV4-2 and TRBJ1-4; D uncertain. This CDR3 region has 16 residues. V dropped 0 bases and J dropped 3 bases, with 11 bases sitting between them. Germline CDR1 and CDR2: LGHNA and YNFKEQ. This CDR3 reads CASSQDGLGPNEKLFF. Here the CDR3 DNA reads TGTGCCAGCAGCCAAGATGGCCTGGGCCCTAATGAAAAACTGTTTTTT.

This clonotype occurred many times. The chain links TRBV7-8 to TRBJ1-1, with TRBD1 matching over 7 bases. Germline-derived CDR1 and CDR2 are SGHVS and FQNEAQ. The CDR3 loop spans 15 amino acids. The junction had 7 bases not matched to a gene; V was cut back by 5 bases and J by 1 base. In DNA form, the CDR3 reads TGTGCCAGCAGCACCAGACAGGGAGAGAACACTGAAGCTTTCTTT. It translates to CASSTRQGENTEAFF.

V gene TRBV7-9 combines with J gene TRBJ2-1, with D perhaps matching TRBD2 (7 bases). This CDR3 region has 12 residues. Between the trimmed V and J ends, which lost 4 bases and 9 bases, there was a span of 10 bases. CDR1 and CDR2 (germline): SEHNR, FQNEAQ (reference sequence). The DNA of the CDR3 is TGTGCCAGCAGCTCAAGGGGGGGTGAGCAGTTCTTC. As protein: CASSSRGGEQFF.

In this sample, this clonotype turned up many times. The chain carries TRBV28 and TRBJ2-7, with D unresolved. V lost 5 bases, J lost 2 bases, and 16 bases lay in between. Looked up from germline, CDR1 is MDHEN and CDR2 is SYDVKM. The CDR3 totals 15 residues. In DNA, the CDR3 is TGTGCCAGCAGTCCCCTACCCGAAAAAGCCTACGAGCAGTACTTC. It yields the protein CASSPLPEKAYEQYF.

The chain combines TRBV20-1 with TRBJ2-5; 12 nucleotides align to TRBD2. The CDR3 length is 16 residues. The ends lost 5 bases at V and 6 bases at J; junction bases unmatched: 13. Germline V gene sequence: CDR1 DFQATT, CDR2 SNEGSKA (reference sequence). The CDR3 reads CSAPQRLAGERKTQYF. In DNA, the CDR3 is TGCAGTGCTCCCCAGAGACTAGCGGGAGAGCGAAAGACCCAGTACTTC.

The table lists this clonotype with a few counts. The CDR3 spells CASSVAKGGNEQFF. CDR3 nucleotide sequence: TGTGCCAGCAGCGTAGCGAAAGGGGGCAATGAGCAGTTCTTC. The rearrangement uses TRBV9 and TRBJ2-1, with a tentative D call TRBD1 (6 bases). CDR3 size: 14 residues. V gave up 0 bases and J gave up 6 bases, with 10 bases separating them. Germline V lookup: CDR1 SGDLS, CDR2 YYNGEE.

V and J are TRBV29-1 and TRBJ2-3; 8 bases agree with TRBD2. From germline, CDR1 is SQVTM and CDR2 ANQGSEA. The CDR3 covers 16 residues. Trimming at V came to 4 bases and at J to 1 base, leaving 10 bases not matched to a gene. CDR3 residues: CSVAGGAQPGTDTQYF. DNA for the CDR3: TGCAGCGTTGCGGGAGGGGCGCAGCCCGGCACAGATACGCAGTATTTT.

This clonotype was picked up a small number of times. This chain links TRBV7-9 with TRBJ2-7, with unresolved D. Per germline, CDR1 SEHNR and CDR2 FQNEAQ (reference sequence). CDR3 length equals 11 residues. CDR3 DNA: TGTGCCAGCAGCTTAGATGAGTCCCGTAGCGTC. The encoded protein is CASSLDESRSV.

This clonotype was found many times. The chain has TRBV25-1 and TRBJ2-5; TRBD1 is a possible D gene (5 bases). Trimming pared 3 bases from V and 3 bases from J, leaving 5 bases between. From germline, CDR1 is MGHDK and CDR2 SYGVNS. This CDR3 comprises 12 residues. CDR3: CASSDREETQYF. CDR3 in DNA: TGTGCCAGCAGTGACAGGGAAGAGACCCAGTACTTC.

V gene TRBV2 combines with J gene TRBJ2-6; D unresolved. The CDR3 is 16 amino acids. CDR1 is SNHLY and CDR2 is FYNNEI in the germline V gene. The ends were cut back, 3 bases at V and 0 bases at J, with 9 bases in the middle. CDR3 sequence reads: CASSDSSNSGANVLTF. The CDR3 DNA follows: TGTGCCAGCAGTGATTCATCAAACTCTGGGGCCAACGTCCTGACTTTC.